This TCR beta chain emerged from a study of post-analysis software for immune sequencing data (dated by TCRdb to between 2014 and 2016). Looking at the study overall: Relapsing-remitting, secondary progressive and progressive-relapsing multiple sclerosis were recorded as disease courses, and subtype annotation was lacking for some patients. The patient repertoires were set against ten to eleven previously published healthy control repertoires from donors whose ages ranged from roughly 6 to 26 years. A subset of samples was prepared in parallel using single-end sample barcoding, then pooled and co-amplified after Illumina adapter ligation.

What the authors observed across the whole study: The control group was slightly older than the multiple sclerosis patient group. Direct clustering with F measure revealed strong co-clustering of samples prepared in the same batch, which led to a batch-effect correction. Roughly 5 TRBV segments, including TRBV5-6, TRBV5-1 and TRBV20-1, were significantly more frequent in patients than controls. Multiple sclerosis patients had significantly lower normalized Chao1 diversity than controls, a result that suggests substantial peripheral T-cell clonal expansion.

Library method: PCR. The run used an Illumina HiSeq 2500. To reduce PCR and sequencing biases, unique molecular identifiers were built into the TCR beta cDNA libraries. Per 1 to 10 million input T cells, roughly 0.5 million cDNA molecules were obtained, such that each molecule approximated one T cell. The patient libraries were prepared and sequenced with the same protocol used for the earlier healthy control dataset. Within a given batch, samples were prepared together, multiplexed and sequenced on the same HiSeq lane. The paper's processing steps were these. Raw barcoded reads were processed with MIGEC, discarding single-read molecular identifier groups before consensus assembly and CDR3 extraction. Clonotype tables were post-analysed with VDJtools, and diversity was normalized by down-sampling all datasets to the smallest sample size. Repertoire overlap clustering matched CDR3 amino acid but not nucleotide sequences to correct batch-related cross-sample contamination. TCRdb's own reprocessing of the public reads used fastp at Q25 and MiXCR and kept productive beta chains. When rows share a CDR3 protein, they turn into one entry using the most common DNA and genes. TCRdb, rather than the study authors, made the V and J calls. The sample includes 250,000 to 300,000 distinct CDR3 sequences, with 30% to 45% observed a single time. The top ten clones comprise under 5.5% of the sample.

In its sample, this clonotype was seen many times. Its binding antigen is unknown. Nothing much larger sits one base from this clone, and base qualities are not available. To demonstrate the VDJtools post-analysis software, the study profiled TCR beta repertoires from the peripheral blood of about 13 young patients with multiple sclerosis. The multiple sclerosis patients were children and adolescents ranging in age from roughly 6 to 16 years. Trimming removed 3 bases from V and 3 bases from J, leaving 15 bases between the germline ends. Via the germline V gene, CDR1 is SGHRS and CDR2 YFSETQ. The CDR3 runs 15 residues from the cysteine to the phenylalanine. The kept DNA is CDR3 alone, 45 bases in frame from the first base.

Sequenced input: blood. The receptor chain draws on TRBV5-1 and TRBJ1-1, and TRBD1 may be the D gene, going by 6 matching bases. The receptor was isolated from a girl aged 10-17 years with multiple sclerosis. The DNA sequence follows: TGCGCCAGCAGCTCGATAACAGGGTTGGACACTGAAGCTTTCTTT. The translation is CASSSITGLDTEAFF.